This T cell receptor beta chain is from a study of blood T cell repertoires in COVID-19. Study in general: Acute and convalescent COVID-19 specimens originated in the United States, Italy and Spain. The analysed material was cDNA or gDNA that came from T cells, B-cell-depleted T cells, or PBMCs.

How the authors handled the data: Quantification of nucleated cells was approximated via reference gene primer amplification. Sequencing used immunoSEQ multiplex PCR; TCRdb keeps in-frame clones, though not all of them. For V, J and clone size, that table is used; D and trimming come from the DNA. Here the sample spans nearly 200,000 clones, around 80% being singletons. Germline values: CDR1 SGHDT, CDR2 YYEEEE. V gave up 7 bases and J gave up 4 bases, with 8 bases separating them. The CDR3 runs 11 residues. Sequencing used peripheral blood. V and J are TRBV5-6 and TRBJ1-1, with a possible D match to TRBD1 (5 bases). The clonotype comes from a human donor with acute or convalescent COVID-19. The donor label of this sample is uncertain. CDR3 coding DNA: TGTGCCAGCTATAGGGGCACTGAAGCTTTCTTT. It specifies CASYRGTEAFF.